These 18 T cell receptor beta chains were all obtained from the same sample, sequenced in a study of cytomegalovirus exposure and HLA in healthy donors. Researchers ran the PCR with 60 Vbeta and 13 Jbeta primers. Profiling relied on immunoSEQ multiplex PCR, and the TCRdb table lists in-frame clones only, not all of them. The data hold under 150,000 clones, with 80% observed a single time. The sequenced material came from PBMCs. All receptors derive from a young man in good health and CMV-seronegative.

The chain combines TRBV27 with TRBJ1-2, with D tentatively TRBD1 (5 bases). The ends were cut back, 2 bases at V and 4 bases at J, with 17 bases in the middle. The CDR3 extends over 16 amino acids. Germline V lookup: CDR1 MNHEY, CDR2 SMNVEV (reference sequence). The CDR3 is CASSLEVGGLSYGYTF. The CDR3 bases are TGTGCCAGCAGTTTAGAGGTCGGGGGACTGAGCTATGGCTACACCTTC.

A single count supports this clone. V gene TRBV10-1 combines with J gene TRBJ2-3; TRBD2 matches 13 bases. With 2 bases clipped from V and 3 bases from J, the junction kept 8 bases outside the gene matches. Germline CDR1 reads WNHNN; CDR2 reads SYGVQD (reference sequence). The CDR3 has 18 residues. The CDR3 loop is CASSETSGGAQWTDTQYF. The CDR3 nucleotides are TGCGCCAGCAGTGAGACTAGCGGGGGGGCCCAGTGGACAGATACGCAGTATTTT.

V gene TRBV6-1 combines with J gene TRBJ2-7, with TRBD1 identical over 9 bases. Germline assignment: CDR1 MNHNS and CDR2 SASEGT. V lost 3 bases and J lost 4; bases outside the gene matches: 7. The CDR3 length is 15 residues. The CDR3 here is CASSDRDRVRYEQYF. The CDR3 nucleotides read TGTGCCAGCAGTGACCGGGACAGGGTTCGGTACGAGCAGTACTTC.

The CDR3 spells CASRKDRGYGYTF. CDR3 in DNA: TGTGCCAGCAGGAAGGACAGGGGATATGGCTACACCTTC. V gene TRBV2 combines with J gene TRBJ1-2; 9 bases are a match to TRBD1. The CDR3 consists of 13 residues. The germline gives CDR1 SNHLY, CDR2 FYNNEI. The trim removed 6 bases at V and 5 bases at J, leaving 4 bases unmatched.

The chain joins TRBV10-2 to TRBJ2-7; TRBD2 matches 9 bases. The CDR3 extends over 14 amino acids. The V gene's germline CDR1 is WSHSY and CDR2 SAAADI. The junction had 4 bases not matched to a gene; V was cut back by 6 bases and J by 1 base. The CDR3 coding sequence is TGCGCCAGCAGGGTAGCGGGGGATTCCTACGAGCAGTACTTC. Its protein product is CASRVAGDSYEQYF.

The sample holds a few counts of this clone. V gene TRBV5-1 combines with J gene TRBJ2-7; tentatively, D is TRBD1 (6 bases). Per germline, CDR1 SGHRS and CDR2 YFSETQ. V was trimmed by 5 bases and J by 3 bases, leaving 12 bases between them. The length of the CDR3 is 13 residues. CDR3 DNA sequence: TGCGCCAGCAGGGTCTCACAGGGCTACGAGCAGTACTTC. It is translated as CASRVSQGYEQYF.

The chain has TRBV6-1 and TRBJ2-4, with 7 bases matching TRBD1. Trimming at V came to 3 bases and at J to 15 bases, leaving 8 bases not matched to a gene. CDR1 is MNHNS, CDR2 SASEGT, per germline. This CDR3 spans 12 amino acids. CDR3 sequence: CASSEGDSRWYF. The CDR3 nucleotides are TGTGCCAGCAGTGAGGGGGACAGCCGATGGTACTTC.

V gene TRBV5-6 combines with J gene TRBJ2-5, with D perhaps matching TRBD1 (5 bases). Germline V lookup: CDR1 SGHDT, CDR2 YYEEEE. V dropped 0 bases and J dropped 2 bases, with 14 bases sitting between them. The CDR3 is made up of 16 amino acids. DNA for the CDR3: TGTGCCAGCAGCTTGGGGGCCGAGACAGCACAAGAGACCCAGTACTTC. It encodes CASSLGAETAQETQYF.

The V call is TRBV7-2, the J call TRBJ2-1; D not resolved. Germline V gene lookup returns CDR1 SGHTA and CDR2 FQGNSA. The CDR3 is 15 residues long. The V end lost 5 bases, the J end lost 4 bases, and 15 bases lay between the germline ends. The CDR3 DNA sequence: TGTGCCAGCAGCCCTACGACACAACCTTACAATGAGCAGTTCTTC. Residues: CASSPTTQPYNEQFF.

The J gene is TRBJ2-7, the V gene TRBV19, with 11 bases identical to TRBD1. The CDR3 is 14 residues long. The junction had 4 bases not matched to a gene; V was cut back by 3 bases and J by 6 bases. The germline V gene encodes CDR1 LNHDA and CDR2 SQIVND (reference sequence). CDR3 residues: CASSIGTGGREQYF. The CDR3 DNA is TGTGCCAGTAGTATCGGGACAGGGGGGCGCGAGCAGTACTTC.

J is TRBJ1-6 and V is TRBV4-1; 9 nucleotides line up with TRBD1. The CDR3 runs to 15 residues. The V segment lost 9 bases and the J segment 10 bases; nucleotides outside the gene matches: 13. CDR1 MGHRA and CDR2 YSYEKL come from the germline V gene. The CDR3 sequence is CASTPQGQGRSPLHF. The CDR3 DNA reads as TGCGCCAGTACCCCCCAGGGACAGGGACGATCACCCCTCCACTTT.

This sequence joins TRBV11-2 and TRBJ2-7; D might be TRBD2 (5 bases). The V gene lost 0 bases and the J gene lost 0 bases, with 21 bases spanning the gap. Germline CDR1 reads SGHAT; CDR2 reads FQNNGV. The length of the CDR3 is 19 residues. In nucleotides, the CDR3 is TGTGCCAGCAGCTTAGATCCCCCACTAGTCGGAGACGGCTCCTACGAGCAGTACTTC. Translated, it gives CASSLDPPLVGDGSYEQYF.

The V gene is TRBV7-6, the J gene TRBJ2-5; D not certain. The CDR3 runs to 13 residues. V gave up 1 base and J gave up 3 bases, with 6 bases separating them. From germline, CDR1 is SGHVS and CDR2 FNYEAQ. The CDR3 DNA sequence: TGTGCCAGCAGCTTAGGGCAGGAAGAGACCCAGTACTTC. It encodes CASSLGQEETQYF.

This rearrangement joins TRBV5-6 to TRBJ2-4, with 8 bases aligning to TRBD1. The V gene end was trimmed by 6 bases and the J gene end by 7 bases; junction bases not matched to a gene: 9. Germline V lookup: CDR1 SGHDT, CDR2 YYEEEE. The CDR3 totals 14 residues. The CDR3 loop is CASTTGAVRNIQYF. The CDR3 DNA is TGTGCCAGCACGACAGGGGCGGTTCGGAACATTCAGTACTTC.

DNA of the CDR3: TGCGCCAGCAGTATGAGGCCTAGGGGTAGGGGCACTGAAGCTTTCTTT. This encodes CASSMRPRGRGTEAFF. The V call is TRBV5-1, the J call TRBJ1-1; D might be TRBD1 (5 bases). Germline CDR1 and CDR2: SGHRS and YFSETQ. CDR3 length equals 16 residues. The V gene lost 5 bases and the J gene lost 4 bases, with 21 bases spanning the gap.

The J gene is TRBJ1-5, the V gene TRBV7-8; 10 nucleotides agree with TRBD1. Germline loops: CDR1 SGHVS, CDR2 FQNEAQ. Trimming at V came to 0 bases and at J to 7 bases, leaving 12 bases not matched to a gene. The CDR3 is 18 residues long. The CDR3 protein is CASSLALLGQGSWQPQHF. CDR3 sequence (DNA): TGTGCCAGCAGCTTAGCGCTCCTGGGACAGGGGTCGTGGCAGCCCCAGCATTTT.

The chain employs TRBV7-6 and TRBJ2-5; 7 bases agree with TRBD2. Losses at the gene ends were 7 bases for V and 7 bases for J; bases not matched to a gene: 12. This CDR3 is 14 amino acids long. The germline V gene encodes CDR1 SGHVS and CDR2 FNYEAQ. Here the CDR3 DNA reads TGTGCCAGCACCGCCCCCGGGCAGCGGGGGACCCAGTACTTC. It translates to CASTAPGQRGTQYF.

The chain carries TRBV5-6 and TRBJ1-2; 7 bases line up with TRBD1. This CDR3 has 15 amino acids. The V and J ends lost 2 bases and 0 bases, in that order; junction bases with no gene match: 4. Germline loops: CDR1 SGHDT, CDR2 YYEEEE. The DNA of the CDR3 is TGTGCCAGCAGCTTATATGACAGGGCTAACTATGGCTACACCTTC. Its protein is CASSLYDRANYGYTF.